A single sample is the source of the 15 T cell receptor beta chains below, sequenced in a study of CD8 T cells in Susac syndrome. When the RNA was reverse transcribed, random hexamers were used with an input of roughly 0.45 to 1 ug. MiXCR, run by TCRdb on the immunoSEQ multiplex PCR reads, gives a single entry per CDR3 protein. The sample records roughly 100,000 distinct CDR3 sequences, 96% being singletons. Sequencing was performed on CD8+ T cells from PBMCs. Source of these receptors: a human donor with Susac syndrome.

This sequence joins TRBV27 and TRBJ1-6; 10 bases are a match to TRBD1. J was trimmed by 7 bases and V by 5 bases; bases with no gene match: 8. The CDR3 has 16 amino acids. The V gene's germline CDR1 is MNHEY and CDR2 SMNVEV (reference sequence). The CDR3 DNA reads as TGTGCCAGCAGTCTAGATCGGGACAGGGGAAATTCACCCCTCCACTTT. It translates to CASSLDRDRGNSPLHF.

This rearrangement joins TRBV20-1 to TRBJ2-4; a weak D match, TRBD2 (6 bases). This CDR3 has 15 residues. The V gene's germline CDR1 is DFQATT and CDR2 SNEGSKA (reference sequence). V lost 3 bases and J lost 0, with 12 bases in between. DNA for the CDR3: TGCAGTGCTAGGGCCGGGAGCCTAGCCAAAAACATTCAGTACTTC. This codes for CSARAGSLAKNIQYF.

The CDR3, as DNA: TGTGCCAGCTCACCGGGGACAGACAATGAGCAGTTCTTC. Translation: CASSPGTDNEQFF. V usage is TRBV18 and J usage is TRBJ2-1; 7 bases fit TRBD1. Germline-derived CDR1 and CDR2 are KGHSH and LQKENI. J lost 5 bases, V lost 3 bases, and 1 base had no gene match. The CDR3 spans 13 residues.

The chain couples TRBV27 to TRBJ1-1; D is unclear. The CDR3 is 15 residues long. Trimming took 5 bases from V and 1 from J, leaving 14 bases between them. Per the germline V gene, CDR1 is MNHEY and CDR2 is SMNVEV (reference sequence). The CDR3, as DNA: TGTGCCAGCAGTCCCCCCGGACCCTGGAACACTGAAGCTTTCTTT. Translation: CASSPPGPWNTEAFF.

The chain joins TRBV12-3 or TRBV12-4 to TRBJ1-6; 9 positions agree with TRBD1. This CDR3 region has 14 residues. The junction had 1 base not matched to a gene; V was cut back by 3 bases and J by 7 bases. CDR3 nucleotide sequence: TGTGCCAGCAGTTTCGGGACAGGGAATTCACCCCTCCACTTT. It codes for CASSFGTGNSPLHF.

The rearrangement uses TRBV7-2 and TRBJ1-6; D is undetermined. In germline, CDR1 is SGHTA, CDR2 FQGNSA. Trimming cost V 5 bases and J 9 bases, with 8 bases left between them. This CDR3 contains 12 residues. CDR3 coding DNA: TGTGCCAGCAGCCCCCCCAGTTCACCCCTCCACTTT. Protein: CASSPPSSPLHF.

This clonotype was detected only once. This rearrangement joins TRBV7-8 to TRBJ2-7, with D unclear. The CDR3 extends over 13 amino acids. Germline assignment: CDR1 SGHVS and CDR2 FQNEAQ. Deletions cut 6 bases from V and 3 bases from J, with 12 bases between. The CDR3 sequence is CASSPDGNYEQYF. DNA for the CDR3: TGTGCCAGCAGTCCAGACGGAAACTACGAGCAGTACTTC.

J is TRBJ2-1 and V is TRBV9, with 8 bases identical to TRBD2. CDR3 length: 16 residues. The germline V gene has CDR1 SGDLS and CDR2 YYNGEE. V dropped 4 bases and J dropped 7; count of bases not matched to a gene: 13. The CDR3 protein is CASSLPGGAGLNEQFF. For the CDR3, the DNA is TGTGCCAGCAGCCTGCCCGGGGGGGCCGGTTTGAATGAGCAGTTCTTC.

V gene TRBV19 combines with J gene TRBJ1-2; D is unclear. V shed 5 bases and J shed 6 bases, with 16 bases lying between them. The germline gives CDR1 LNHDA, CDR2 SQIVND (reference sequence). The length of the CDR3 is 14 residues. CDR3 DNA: TGTGCCAGTAGTCCCCTAGAGGCCTCGGATGGCTACACCTTC. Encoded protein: CASSPLEASDGYTF.

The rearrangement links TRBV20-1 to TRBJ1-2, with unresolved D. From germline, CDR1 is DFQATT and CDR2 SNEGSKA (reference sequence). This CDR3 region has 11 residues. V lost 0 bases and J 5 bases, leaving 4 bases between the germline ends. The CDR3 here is CSARDGYGYTF. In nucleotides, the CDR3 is TGCAGTGCTAGAGACGGTTATGGCTACACCTTC.

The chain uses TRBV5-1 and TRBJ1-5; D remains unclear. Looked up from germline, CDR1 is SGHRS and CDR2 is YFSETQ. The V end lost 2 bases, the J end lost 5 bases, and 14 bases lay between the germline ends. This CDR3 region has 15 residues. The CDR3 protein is CASSFGLDPDQPQHF. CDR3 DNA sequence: TGCGCCAGCAGCTTTGGTTTGGATCCGGATCAGCCCCAGCATTTT. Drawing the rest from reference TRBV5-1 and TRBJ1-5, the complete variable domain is KAGVTQTPRYLIKTRGQQVTLSCSPISGHRSVSWYQQTPGQGLQFLFEYFSETQRNKGNFPGRFSGRQFSNSRSEMNVSTLELGDSALYLCASSFGLDPDQPQHFGDGTRLSIL.

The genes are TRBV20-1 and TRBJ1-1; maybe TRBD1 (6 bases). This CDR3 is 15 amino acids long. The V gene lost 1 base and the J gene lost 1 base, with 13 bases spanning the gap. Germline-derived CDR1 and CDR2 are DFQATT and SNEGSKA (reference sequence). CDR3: CSARVPTGANTEAFF. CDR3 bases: TGCAGTGCTAGAGTCCCCACGGGGGCGAACACTGAAGCTTTCTTT.

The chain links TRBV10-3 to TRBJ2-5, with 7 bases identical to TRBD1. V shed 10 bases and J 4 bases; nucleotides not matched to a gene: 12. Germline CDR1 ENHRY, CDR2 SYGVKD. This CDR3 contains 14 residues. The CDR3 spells CASNEGAIGETQYF. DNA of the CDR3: TGTGCCAGCAATGAGGGGGCAATCGGAGAGACCCAGTACTTC.

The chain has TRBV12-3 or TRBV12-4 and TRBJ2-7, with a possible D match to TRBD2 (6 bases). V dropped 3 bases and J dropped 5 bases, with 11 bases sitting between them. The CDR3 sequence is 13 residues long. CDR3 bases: TGTGCCAGCAGTTTTTGGGGAGGCGACGAGCAGTACTTC. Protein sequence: CASSFWGGDEQYF.

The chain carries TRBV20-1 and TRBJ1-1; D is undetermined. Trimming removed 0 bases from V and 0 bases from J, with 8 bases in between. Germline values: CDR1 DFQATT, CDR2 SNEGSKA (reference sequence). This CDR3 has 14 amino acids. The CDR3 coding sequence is TGCAGTGCTAGAGACCCGACCATGAACACTGAAGCTTTCTTT. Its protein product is CSARDPTMNTEAFF.